The clone carrying this TCR beta chain was seen a handful of times. TRB was amplified from around 250-460 ng of blood genomic DNA. Multiplex PCR with BIOMED2 TRB-A/B primer pools amplified TRB rearrangements. MiXCR was run by TCRdb on the multiplex PCR reads, yielding one entry per CDR3 protein. The table includes around 12,000 distinct CDR3 sequences, 30% detected once. The V gene's germline CDR1 is MNHEY and CDR2 SVGEGT. Trimming left V 10 bases short and J 2 bases short, with 12 bases between. This CDR3 region has 12 residues. This entry is derived from a study of T and B cells in COVID-19 patients.

V and J are TRBV6-2 or TRBV6-3 and TRBJ2-7; D gene ambiguous. The clonotype originates from a human donor with active COVID-19. Sequenced material: blood. CDR3 residues: CATHSLPYEQYF. The DNA of the CDR3 is TGTGCCACCCATTCGTTGCCCTACGAGCAGTACTTC.